Sequencing of this T cell receptor beta chain was carried out in a study of blood T cell repertoires in COVID-19. Study-level background: Specimens from acute and convalescent COVID-19 originated in the United States, Italy and Spain.

Trimming shortened V by 0 bases and J by 7 bases, and 11 bases separated the two germline ends. CDR1 is SGDLS and CDR2 is YYNGEE in the germline V gene. CDR3 size: 14 residues. The age range of participants was about 18 to 90 years, with residence in 20 to 25 US areas. Which cohort a participant joined came from the clinical history participants gave. Sequencing used immunoSEQ multiplex PCR; TCRdb keeps in-frame clones, though not all of them. The table has some 330,000 clones, under 85% seen once. The source is a woman between 45 and 60 years old who had recovered from COVID-19. The rearrangement links TRBV9 to TRBJ2-1; the D is unclear. Sequences were obtained from PBMCs or T cells enriched from blood (not recorded which). The DNA for the CDR3 is TGTGCCAGCAGCGTAGTTGCGGCGTCGAATGAGCAGTTCTTC. Its protein product is CASSVVAASNEQFF.